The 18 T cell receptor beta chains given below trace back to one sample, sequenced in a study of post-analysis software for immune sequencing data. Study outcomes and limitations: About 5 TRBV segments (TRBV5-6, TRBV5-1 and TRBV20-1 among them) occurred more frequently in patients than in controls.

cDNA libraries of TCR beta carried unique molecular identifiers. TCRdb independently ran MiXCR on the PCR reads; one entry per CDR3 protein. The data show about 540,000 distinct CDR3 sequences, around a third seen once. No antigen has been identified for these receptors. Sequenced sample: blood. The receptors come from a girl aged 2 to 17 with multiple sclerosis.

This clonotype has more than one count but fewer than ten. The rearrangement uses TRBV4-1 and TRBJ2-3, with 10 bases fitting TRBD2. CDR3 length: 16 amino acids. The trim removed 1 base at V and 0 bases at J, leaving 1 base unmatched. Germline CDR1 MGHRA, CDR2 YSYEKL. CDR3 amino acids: CASSQAGLASTDTQYF. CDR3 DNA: TGCGCCAGCAGCCAAGCGGGACTAGCGAGCACAGATACGCAGTATTTT.

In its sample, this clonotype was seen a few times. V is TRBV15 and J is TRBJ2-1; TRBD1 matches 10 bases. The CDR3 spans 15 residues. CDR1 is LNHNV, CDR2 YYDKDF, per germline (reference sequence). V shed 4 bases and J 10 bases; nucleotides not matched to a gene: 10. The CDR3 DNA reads TGTGCCACCAGCATCAAAACCGGGACAGGGGTCGAGCAGTTCTTC. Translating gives CATSIKTGTGVEQFF.

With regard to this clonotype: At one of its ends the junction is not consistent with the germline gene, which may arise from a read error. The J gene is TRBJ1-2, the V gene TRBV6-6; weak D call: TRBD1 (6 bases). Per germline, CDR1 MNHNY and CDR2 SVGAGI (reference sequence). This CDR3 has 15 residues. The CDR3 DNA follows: TGTACCAGCAGTTACTCGAACGAGGGGGACTATGGCTACACCTTC. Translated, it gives CTSSYSNEGDYGYTF.

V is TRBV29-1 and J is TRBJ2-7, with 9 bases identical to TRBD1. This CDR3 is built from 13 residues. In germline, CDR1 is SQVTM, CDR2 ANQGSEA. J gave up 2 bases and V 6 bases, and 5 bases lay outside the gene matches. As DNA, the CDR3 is TGCAGCGTCGTCCGGACAGGGGCCTACGAGCAGTACTTC. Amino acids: CSVVRTGAYEQYF.

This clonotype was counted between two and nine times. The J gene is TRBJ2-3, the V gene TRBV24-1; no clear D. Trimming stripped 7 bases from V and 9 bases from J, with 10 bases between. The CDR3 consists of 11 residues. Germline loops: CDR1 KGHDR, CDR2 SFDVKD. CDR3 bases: TGTGCCACCAGGGAAGGGCCGACGCAGTATTTT. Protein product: CATREGPTQYF.

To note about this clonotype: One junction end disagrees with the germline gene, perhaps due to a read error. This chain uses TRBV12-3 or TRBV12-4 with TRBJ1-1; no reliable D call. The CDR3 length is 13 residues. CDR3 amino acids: CACSFHMNTEAFF. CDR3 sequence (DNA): TGTGCCTGCAGTTTTCATATGAACACTGAAGCTTTCTTT.

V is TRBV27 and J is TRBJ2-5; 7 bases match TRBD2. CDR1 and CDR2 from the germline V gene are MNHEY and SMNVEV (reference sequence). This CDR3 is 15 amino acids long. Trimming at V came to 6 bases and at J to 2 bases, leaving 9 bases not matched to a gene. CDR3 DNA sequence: TGTGCCAGCAGCCCAGGGACTATACTACAAGAGACCCAGTACTTC. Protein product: CASSPGTILQETQYF.

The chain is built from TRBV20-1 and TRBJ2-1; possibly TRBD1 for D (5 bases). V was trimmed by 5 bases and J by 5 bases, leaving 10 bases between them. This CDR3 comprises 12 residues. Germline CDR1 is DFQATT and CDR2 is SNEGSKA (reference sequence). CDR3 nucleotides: TGCAGTGCTCCGACAGAAAACAATGAGCAGTTCTTC. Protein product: CSAPTENNEQFF.

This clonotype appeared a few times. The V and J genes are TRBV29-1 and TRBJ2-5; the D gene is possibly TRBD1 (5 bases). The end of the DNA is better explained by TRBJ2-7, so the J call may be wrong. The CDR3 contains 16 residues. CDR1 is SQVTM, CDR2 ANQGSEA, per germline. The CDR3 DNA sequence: TGCAGCGTTGAAGGGGTAGGGGCCGCCTCCCCCTACGAGCAGTACTTC. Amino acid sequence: CSVEGVGAASPYEQYF.

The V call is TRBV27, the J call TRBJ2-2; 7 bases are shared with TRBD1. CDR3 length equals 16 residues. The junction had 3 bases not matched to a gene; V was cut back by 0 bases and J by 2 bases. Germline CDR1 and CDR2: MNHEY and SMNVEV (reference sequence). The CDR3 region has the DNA TGTGCCAGCAGTTTATCGGGACAGATCAACACCGGGGAGCTGTTTTTT. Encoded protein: CASSLSGQINTGELFF.

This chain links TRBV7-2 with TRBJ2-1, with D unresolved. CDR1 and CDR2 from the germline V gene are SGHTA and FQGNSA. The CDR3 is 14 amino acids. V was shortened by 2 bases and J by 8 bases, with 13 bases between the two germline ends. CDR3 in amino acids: CASSLSPLRDEQFF. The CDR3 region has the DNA TGTGCCAGCAGCTTATCCCCTCTACGGGATGAGCAGTTCTTC.

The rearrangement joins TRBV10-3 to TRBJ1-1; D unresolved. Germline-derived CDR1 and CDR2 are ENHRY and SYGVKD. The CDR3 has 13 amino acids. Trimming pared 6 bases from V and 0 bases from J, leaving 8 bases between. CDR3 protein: CAIRVSMNTEAFF. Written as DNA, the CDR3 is TGTGCCATCAGGGTTTCCATGAACACTGAAGCTTTCTTT.

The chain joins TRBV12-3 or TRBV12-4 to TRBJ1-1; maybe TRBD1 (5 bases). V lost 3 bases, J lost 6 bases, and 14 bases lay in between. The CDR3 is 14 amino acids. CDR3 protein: CASSFPGGDSEAFF. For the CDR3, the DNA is TGTGCCAGCAGTTTCCCGGGGGGTGATTCTGAAGCTTTCTTT.

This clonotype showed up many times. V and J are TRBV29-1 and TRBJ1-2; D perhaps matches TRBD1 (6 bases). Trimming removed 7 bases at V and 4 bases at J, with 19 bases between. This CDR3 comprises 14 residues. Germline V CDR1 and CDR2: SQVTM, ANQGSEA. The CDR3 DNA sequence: TGCAGCGCTATCGACAGGACCAGGGGCTATGGCTACACCTTC. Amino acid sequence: CSAIDRTRGYGYTF.

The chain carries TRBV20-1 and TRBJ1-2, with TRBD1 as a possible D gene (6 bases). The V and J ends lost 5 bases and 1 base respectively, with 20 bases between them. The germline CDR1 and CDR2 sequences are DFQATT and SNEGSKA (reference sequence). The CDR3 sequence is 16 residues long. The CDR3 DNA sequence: TGCAGTGCTCCCATGGGTCGCCAGGGGAGTAACTATGGCTACACCTTC. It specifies CSAPMGRQGSNYGYTF.

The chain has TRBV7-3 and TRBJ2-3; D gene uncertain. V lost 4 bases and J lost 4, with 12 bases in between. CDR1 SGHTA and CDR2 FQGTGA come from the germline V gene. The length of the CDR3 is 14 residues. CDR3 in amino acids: CASSSGGSSDTQYF. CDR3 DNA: TGTGCCAGCAGCTCCGGCGGCTCATCAGATACGCAGTATTTT.

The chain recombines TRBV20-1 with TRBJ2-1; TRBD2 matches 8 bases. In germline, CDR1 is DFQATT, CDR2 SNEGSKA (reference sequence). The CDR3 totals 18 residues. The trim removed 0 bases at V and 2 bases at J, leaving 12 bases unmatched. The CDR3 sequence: CSARDQDSTSGPYNEQFF. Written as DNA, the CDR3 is TGCAGTGCTAGAGATCAAGACTCCACTAGCGGCCCCTACAATGAGCAGTTCTTC.

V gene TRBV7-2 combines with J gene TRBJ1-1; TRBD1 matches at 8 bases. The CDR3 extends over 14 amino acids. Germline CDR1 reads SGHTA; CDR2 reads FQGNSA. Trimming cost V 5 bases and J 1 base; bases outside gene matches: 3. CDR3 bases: TGTGCCAGCAGCATTGGACAGGGGAACACTGAAGCTTTCTTT. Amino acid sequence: CASSIGQGNTEAFF. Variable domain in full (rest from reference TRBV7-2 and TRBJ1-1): GAGVSQSPSNKVTEKGKDVELRCDPISGHTALYWYRQSLGQGLEFLIYFQGNSAPDKSGLPSDRFSAERTGGSVSTLTIQRTQQEDSAVYLCASSIGQGNTEAFFGQGTRLTVV.